This T cell receptor (beta chain) is from a study of blood T cells in healthy people across ages. Donors were healthy Caucasian individuals from Russia aged roughly 6 to 90. Trimming took 3 bases from V and 0 from J; bases not matched to a gene: 10. The germline gives CDR1 MNHEY, CDR2 SMNVEV (reference sequence). This CDR3 comprises 19 residues. With a J-beta primer mix and a sample-barcoded 5' primer, a second PCR ran about 7 to 12 cycles. TCRdb re-called the 5' RACE reads with MiXCR, one entry per CDR3 protein. This table holds almost 1 million distinct CDR3 sequences, 51% found once. V usage is TRBV27 and J usage is TRBJ2-1; TRBD2 aligns across 11 bases. This TCR came from a woman aged 55-69 years in good health. The sample was blood. As DNA, the CDR3 is TGTGCCAGCAGTTTTAAATCTCCTAGCGGGAGGCCCTCCTACAATGAGCAGTTCTTC. Translation: CASSFKSPSGRPSYNEQFF.